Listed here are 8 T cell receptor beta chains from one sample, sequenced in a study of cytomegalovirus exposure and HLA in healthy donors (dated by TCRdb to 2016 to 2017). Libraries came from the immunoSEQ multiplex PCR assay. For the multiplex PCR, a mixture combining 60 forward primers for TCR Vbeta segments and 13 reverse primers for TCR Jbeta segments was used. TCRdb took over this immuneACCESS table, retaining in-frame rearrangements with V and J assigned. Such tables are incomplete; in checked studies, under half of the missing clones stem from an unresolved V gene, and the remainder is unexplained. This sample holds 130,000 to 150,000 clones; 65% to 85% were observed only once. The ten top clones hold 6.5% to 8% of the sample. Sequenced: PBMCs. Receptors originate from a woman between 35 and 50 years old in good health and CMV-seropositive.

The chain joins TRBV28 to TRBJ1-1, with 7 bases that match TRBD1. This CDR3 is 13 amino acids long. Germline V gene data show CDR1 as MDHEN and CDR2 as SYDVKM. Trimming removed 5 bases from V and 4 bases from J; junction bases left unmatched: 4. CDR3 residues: CASSLGTATEAFF. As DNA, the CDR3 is TGTGCCAGCAGTCTAGGGACAGCCACTGAAGCTTTCTTT.

CDR3 in amino acids: CASSLGRGPGPSEQFF. Written as DNA, the CDR3 is TGTGCCAGCAGCTTGGGTCGAGGTCCGGGTCCGAGTGAGCAGTTCTTC. The chain recombines TRBV5-4 with TRBJ2-1; D gene uncertain. Trimming stripped 0 bases from V and 9 bases from J, with 19 bases between. The V gene's germline CDR1 is SGHNT and CDR2 YYREEE (reference sequence). The CDR3 has 16 amino acids.

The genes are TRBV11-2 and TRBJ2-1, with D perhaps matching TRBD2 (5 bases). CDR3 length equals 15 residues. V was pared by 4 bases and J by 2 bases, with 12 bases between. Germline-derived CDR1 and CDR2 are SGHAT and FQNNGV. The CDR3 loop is CASSWGVWAYNEQFF. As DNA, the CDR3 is TGTGCCAGCAGCTGGGGAGTTTGGGCCTACAATGAGCAGTTCTTC.

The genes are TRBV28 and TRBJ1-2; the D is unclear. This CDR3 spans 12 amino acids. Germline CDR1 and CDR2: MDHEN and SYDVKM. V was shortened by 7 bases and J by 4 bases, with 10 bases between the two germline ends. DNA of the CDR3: TGTGCCAGCAATGCAGGCTCCTATGGCTACACCTTC. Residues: CASNAGSYGYTF.

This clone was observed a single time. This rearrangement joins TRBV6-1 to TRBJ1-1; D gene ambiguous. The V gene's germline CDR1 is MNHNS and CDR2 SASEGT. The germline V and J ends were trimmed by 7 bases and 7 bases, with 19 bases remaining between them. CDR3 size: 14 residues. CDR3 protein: CASNNPPGRGEAFF. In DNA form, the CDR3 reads TGTGCCAGCAACAACCCCCCGGGGAGAGGTGAAGCTTTCTTT.

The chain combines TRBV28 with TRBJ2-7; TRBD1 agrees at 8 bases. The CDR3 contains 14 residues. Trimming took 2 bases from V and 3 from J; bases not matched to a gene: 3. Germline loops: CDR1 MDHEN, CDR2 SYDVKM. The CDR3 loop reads CASSLQTGDYEQYF. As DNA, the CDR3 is TGTGCCAGCAGTTTACAGACAGGGGACTACGAGCAGTACTTC.

The CDR3 sequence: CASSPGGYTGELFF. The DNA of the CDR3 is TGTGCCAGCAGTCCAGGGGGCTACACCGGGGAGCTGTTTTTT. The rearrangement links TRBV28 to TRBJ2-2, with TRBD1 identical over 8 bases. This CDR3 has 14 amino acids. The V and J ends lost 5 bases and 3 bases, in that order; junction bases with no gene match: 2. Looked up from germline, CDR1 is MDHEN and CDR2 is SYDVKM.

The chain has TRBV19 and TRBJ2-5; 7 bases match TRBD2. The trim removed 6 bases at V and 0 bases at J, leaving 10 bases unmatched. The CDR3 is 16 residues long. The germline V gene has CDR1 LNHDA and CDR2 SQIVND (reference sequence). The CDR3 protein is CASSTSGDQYQETQYF. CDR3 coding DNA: TGTGCCAGTAGCACCAGCGGGGACCAGTACCAAGAGACCCAGTACTTC.